This section outlines one T cell receptor (beta chain) sequence together with its context. Its antigen is not known. This sample was taken from a study of cytomegalovirus exposure and HLA in healthy donors. Overall study context: HLA-typed donors were the source of around 77 million unique TCRs held in an early data release.

60 Vbeta and 13 Jbeta primers were used in PCR. In the original analysis: Tens of millions of unique TCR beta chains, roughly 11 million of them shared, were counted by a later analysis. The protocol was immunoSEQ multiplex PCR, while the TCRdb copy is restricted to in-frame clones and leaves out a portion. The DNA was the basis for D and trimming; V, J and clone size are from that table. The table has about 190,000 clones, more than 75% seen once; the top ten hold roughly 1.4%. Study findings and constraints: Within the data, a cluster of highly shared sequence variants was likely a sequencing artifact. Cytomegalovirus status, reportedly, was diagnosed with high specificity and sensitivity by the classifier.

The germline CDR1 and CDR2 sequences are LGHNA and YSLEER. CDR3 length equals 14 residues. V shed 0 bases, J shed 13 bases, and the junction held 6 bases outside the gene matches. This chain links TRBV4-3 with TRBJ2-7; 13 positions match TRBD2. Sequencing was carried out using PBMCs. The receptor's source is a woman aged 45 to 65 in good health and CMV-seronegative. The CDR3 sequence is CASSQDRGLAGFYF. In DNA form, the CDR3 reads TGCGCCAGCAGCCAAGATAGGGGACTAGCGGGATTCTACTTC.